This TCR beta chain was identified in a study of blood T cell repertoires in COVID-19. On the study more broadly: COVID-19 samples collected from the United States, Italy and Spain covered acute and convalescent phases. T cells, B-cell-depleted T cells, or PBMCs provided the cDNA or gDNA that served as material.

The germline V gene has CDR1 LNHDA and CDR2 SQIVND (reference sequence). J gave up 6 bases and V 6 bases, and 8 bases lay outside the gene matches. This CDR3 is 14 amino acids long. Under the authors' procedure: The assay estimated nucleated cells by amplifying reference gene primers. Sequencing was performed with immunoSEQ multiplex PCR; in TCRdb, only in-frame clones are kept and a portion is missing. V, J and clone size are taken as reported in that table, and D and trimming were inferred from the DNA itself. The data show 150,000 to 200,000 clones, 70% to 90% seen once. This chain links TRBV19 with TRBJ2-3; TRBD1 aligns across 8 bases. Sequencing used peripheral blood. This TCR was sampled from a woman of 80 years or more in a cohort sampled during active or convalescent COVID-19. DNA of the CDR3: TGTGCCAGTAGGACCGGGACAGGTCTTGATACGCAGTATTTT. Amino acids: CASRTGTGLDTQYF.